These 28 T cell receptor beta chains were sequenced from one sample in a study of T cells in Graves' hyperthyroidism and ophthalmopathy. TCR beta CDR3 region amplification was performed from RNA transcripts. A first-round RT-PCR of the TCR CDR3 used the HTBI primer set. TCRdb reanalysed the multiplex PCR reads using MiXCR and keeps one entry per CDR3 protein. The repertoire holds roughly 530,000 distinct CDR3 sequences, with roughly 17% as singletons. Sequencing was done on a sample of blood. The source of these receptors is a woman aged 18-30 years with Graves' ophthalmopathy.

Ten or more counts support this clonotype. V gene TRBV28 combines with J gene TRBJ2-7; 7 bases align to TRBD1. Germline values: CDR1 MDHEN, CDR2 SYDVKM. The J segment lost 0 bases and the V segment lost 3 bases, leaving 5 bases of the junction unmatched. The CDR3 extends over 15 amino acids. CDR3 sequence (DNA): TGTGCCAGCAGTTTTCGGGACAGAAGCTCCTACGAGCAGTACTTC. Its protein is CASSFRDRSSYEQYF.

This clonotype appeared a few times. The chain joins TRBV29-1 to TRBJ2-5, with 7 bases fitting TRBD1. The V segment lost 7 bases and the J segment 4 bases; nucleotides outside the gene matches: 15. The CDR3 extends over 15 amino acids. The germline V gene encodes CDR1 SQVTM and CDR2 ANQGSEA. In DNA, the CDR3 is TGCAGCGCAGAAACGGGACAGACTTGGCGAGAGACCCAGTACTTC. Translated, it gives CSAETGQTWRETQYF.

In this sample, this clonotype turned up many times. V and J are TRBV28 and TRBJ2-2, with TRBD1 as a possible D gene (5 bases). The germline V gene has CDR1 MDHEN and CDR2 SYDVKM. The CDR3 spans 13 residues. V lost 2 bases and J lost 6, with 7 bases in between. In nucleotides, the CDR3 is TGTGCCAGCAGTTTACCAGGGTCCGGGGAGCTGTTTTTT. Protein: CASSLPGSGELFF.

The gene calls are TRBV4-3 and TRBJ2-2, with 9 bases that match TRBD1. V lost 0 bases to trimming and J lost 3 bases; unmatched junction nucleotides: 2. The CDR3 totals 16 residues. In germline, CDR1 is LGHNA, CDR2 YSLEER. CDR3 residues: CASSQEGQGDTGELFF. Written as DNA, the CDR3 is TGCGCCAGCAGCCAAGAGGGACAGGGCGACACCGGGGAGCTGTTTTTT.

V and J are TRBV5-1 and TRBJ1-6; D is undetermined. The CDR3 sequence is 13 residues long. Germline CDR1 is SGHRS and CDR2 is YFSETQ. With 3 bases removed from V and 10 bases from J, the gap between germline ends came to 11 bases. The CDR3: CASSSQAGSPLHF. In DNA form, the CDR3 reads TGCGCCAGCAGCTCGCAGGCGGGCTCACCCCTCCACTTT.

This clonotype showed up many times. The rearrangement joins TRBV5-1 to TRBJ2-5; D perhaps matches TRBD2 (6 bases). The CDR3 contains 14 residues. Germline values: CDR1 SGHRS, CDR2 YFSETQ. Trimming left V 3 bases short and J 4 bases short, with 13 bases between. CDR3 DNA: TGCGCCAGCAGCTCCAGTAGCGGTCCAGAGACCCAGTACTTC. Its protein is CASSSSSGPETQYF.

This clonotype was seen at least ten times. J is TRBJ2-7 and V is TRBV28, with TRBD1 matching over 10 bases. The CDR3 has 14 residues. V shed 7 bases and J 2 bases; nucleotides not matched to a gene: 5. The germline V gene encodes CDR1 MDHEN and CDR2 SYDVKM. This chain's CDR3 is CASTFGTGAYEQYF. The DNA for the CDR3 is TGTGCCAGCACCTTTGGGACAGGGGCCTACGAGCAGTACTTC.

The rearrangement links TRBV2 to TRBJ1-4; D is unclear. Germline V gene sequence: CDR1 SNHLY, CDR2 FYNNEI. V shed 2 bases and J shed 3 bases, with 10 bases lying between them. The CDR3 spans 15 residues. In DNA, the CDR3 is TGTGCCAGCAGTGAATCGGGGAACTCTAATGAAAAACTGTTTTTT. Translation: CASSESGNSNEKLFF.

CDR3 nucleotides: TGTGCCAGCAGTTCGGGACAGTACTTAGAGACCCAGTACTTC. Its translation: CASSSGQYLETQYF. This chain joins TRBV12-3 or TRBV12-4 and TRBJ2-5; 7 bases fit TRBD1. The CDR3 is 14 residues long. V lost 4 bases, J lost 4 bases, and 6 bases stayed unmatched.

At least ten counts were recorded for this clonotype. This chain uses TRBV7-3 with TRBJ1-2, with 8 positions matching TRBD1. Trimming cost V 5 bases and J 6 bases; bases outside gene matches: 11. The length of the CDR3 is 15 residues. Germline CDR1 reads SGHTA; CDR2 reads FQGTGA. The CDR3 spells CASSHGGQGADGYTF. CDR3 nucleotides: TGTGCCAGCAGCCACGGGGGCCAGGGGGCGGATGGCTACACCTTC.

The CDR3 DNA reads as TGTGCCAGCAGGGGGGGGCTAGCGGGAATGACAGATACGCAGTATTTT. Translating gives CASRGGLAGMTDTQYF. V gene TRBV12-3 or TRBV12-4 combines with J gene TRBJ2-3, with TRBD2 identical over 9 bases. The V segment lost 6 bases and the J segment 3 bases; nucleotides outside the gene matches: 10. The CDR3 runs 16 residues.

This clonotype was counted a few times. The V and J genes are TRBV11-2 and TRBJ2-7; 7 positions agree with TRBD2. Germline CDR1 SGHAT, CDR2 FQNNGV. The V gene end was trimmed by 3 bases and the J gene end by 3 bases; junction bases not matched to a gene: 5. The CDR3 is 14 residues long. The CDR3, as DNA: TGTGCCAGCAGCTTCTTACGGGGGGACTACGAGCAGTACTTC. As protein: CASSFLRGDYEQYF.

This clonotype was picked up many times. The chain couples TRBV3-1 to TRBJ2-4; 7 positions agree with TRBD2. CDR1 and CDR2 (germline): LGHDT, YNNKEL (reference sequence). The V gene end was trimmed by 4 bases and the J gene end by 4 bases; junction bases not matched to a gene: 7. The CDR3 has 15 amino acids. The CDR3 DNA is TGTGCCAGCAGCCCCACCGGGACTATTAAAAACATTCAGTACTTC. Translating gives CASSPTGTIKNIQYF.

This clonotype was found many times. This chain links TRBV28 with TRBJ2-1; TRBD2 might be the D (6 bases). V was trimmed by 5 bases and J by 0 bases, leaving 11 bases between them. Germline V gene lookup returns CDR1 MDHEN and CDR2 SYDVKM. The CDR3 runs 15 residues. The CDR3 sequence is CASSGGPSSYNEQFF. The CDR3 coding sequence is TGTGCCAGCAGTGGAGGGCCGAGCTCCTACAATGAGCAGTTCTTC.

The V and J genes are TRBV7-9 and TRBJ2-2; TRBD1 agrees at 10 bases. The CDR3 runs to 16 residues. Germline loops: CDR1 SEHNR, CDR2 FQNEAQ (reference sequence). Trimming took 5 bases from V and 6 from J; bases not matched to a gene: 9. The CDR3 here is CASSLLGTGDAGELFF. The CDR3 DNA reads as TGTGCCAGCAGCCTCCTCGGGACAGGGGACGCCGGGGAGCTGTTTTTT.

This clonotype was observed a handful of times. V is TRBV29-1 and J is TRBJ2-2; 7 bases fit TRBD1. The junction had 5 bases not matched to a gene; V was cut back by 5 bases and J by 2 bases. The CDR3 totals 14 residues. Germline loops: CDR1 SQVTM, CDR2 ANQGSEA. CDR3 residues: CSVQRDRNTGELFF. CDR3 nucleotides: TGCAGCGTTCAGAGGGACAGAAACACCGGGGAGCTGTTTTTT.

At least ten counts were recorded for this clonotype. This chain connects TRBV7-2 to TRBJ2-7, with 9 bases lining up with TRBD2. This CDR3 comprises 16 residues. From germline, CDR1 is SGHTA and CDR2 FQGNSA. Trimming took 7 bases from V and 4 from J; bases not matched to a gene: 14. The CDR3: CASTKDSGSGGYEQYF. CDR3 sequence (DNA): TGTGCCAGCACCAAAGATAGCGGGAGCGGGGGGTACGAGCAGTACTTC.

This clonotype was recorded many times. The gene calls are TRBV20-1 and TRBJ2-7, with a tentative D call TRBD1 (5 bases). Trimming took off 7 bases at V and 5 bases at J, with 18 bases between the two ends. Germline V gene lookup returns CDR1 DFQATT and CDR2 SNEGSKA (reference sequence). This CDR3 spans 13 amino acids. The CDR3 reads CSGRTRVFDEQYF. CDR3 nucleotides: TGCAGTGGACGAACCAGGGTATTCGACGAGCAGTACTTC.

This clonotype was seen repeatedly, ten times or more. The chain carries TRBV3-1 and TRBJ2-1; D not certain. Trimming pared 1 base from V and 10 bases from J, leaving 8 bases between. The CDR3 is 12 residues long. The germline V gene encodes CDR1 LGHDT and CDR2 YNNKEL (reference sequence). Here the CDR3 reads CASSQVQQEQFF. The CDR3 nucleotides read TGTGCCAGCAGCCAAGTTCAGCAGGAGCAGTTCTTC.

This sequence joins TRBV5-4 and TRBJ2-5; D is possibly TRBD1 or TRBD2 (5 bases each). The CDR3 is made up of 16 amino acids. CDR1 and CDR2 (germline): SGHNT, YYREEE (reference sequence). Trimming cost V 3 bases and J 4 bases, with 19 bases left between them. This chain's CDR3 is CASSSKARDAGETQYF. CDR3 bases: TGTGCCAGCAGCTCCAAAGCCAGGGACGCCGGAGAGACCCAGTACTTC. Complete variable domain (other parts from reference TRBV5-4 and TRBJ2-5): ETGVTQSPTHLIKTRGQQVTLRCSSQSGHNTVSWYQQALGQGPQFIFQYYREEENGRGNFPPRFSGLQFPNYSSELNVNALELDDSALYLCASSSKARDAGETQYFGPGTRLLVL.

The table lists this clonotype with a few counts. The chain carries TRBV6-1 and TRBJ2-1, with no clear D. V lost 6 bases to trimming and J lost 8 bases, with 11 bases between them. Germline V CDR1 and CDR2: MNHNS, SASEGT. The CDR3 runs 12 residues. The CDR3 DNA reads as TGTGCCAGCAGACTATTCGGCGATGAGCAGTTCTTC. This gives the protein CASRLFGDEQFF.

This clonotype has at least ten counts. The V and J genes are TRBV2 and TRBJ1-2; the D is unclear. Germline V CDR1 and CDR2: SNHLY, FYNNEI. V lost 4 bases to trimming and J lost 2 bases, with 11 bases between them. The length of the CDR3 is 14 residues. This chain's CDR3 is CASSARTGNYGYTF. CDR3 sequence (DNA): TGTGCCAGCAGTGCCAGGACGGGCAACTATGGCTACACCTTC.

Written as DNA, the CDR3 is TGCGCCAGCAGCTTACTAGACAGGGAACTTAACTATGGCTACACCTTC. Protein: CASSLLDRELNYGYTF. The chain uses TRBV5-1 and TRBJ1-2; the match to TRBD1 covers 7 bases. Trimming cost V 2 bases and J 1 base; bases outside gene matches: 8. Germline V lookup: CDR1 SGHRS, CDR2 YFSETQ. The CDR3 spans 16 residues.

This clonotype was seen more than once but under ten times. The chain links TRBV28 to TRBJ1-6, with D perhaps matching TRBD1 (5 bases). Per germline, CDR1 MDHEN and CDR2 SYDVKM. Trimming shortened V by 4 bases and J by 4 bases, and 8 bases separated the two germline ends. The CDR3 is 14 residues long. CDR3: CASSSGHYNSPLHF. CDR3 nucleotide sequence: TGTGCCAGCAGTTCTGGACATTATAATTCACCCCTCCACTTT.

This sequence joins TRBV5-6 and TRBJ2-1; 7 nucleotides line up with TRBD1. Germline lookup yields CDR1 SGHDT and CDR2 YYEEEE. With V trimmed by 1 base and J by 0 bases, 10 bases remained unmatched. The CDR3 has 18 residues. CDR3 coding DNA: TGTGCCAGCAGCTTGAGGGGGCAGGGATTTAGCTCCTACAATGAGCAGTTCTTC. Residues: CASSLRGQGFSSYNEQFF.

This sequence joins TRBV27 and TRBJ1-3; no definite D call. V dropped 6 bases and J dropped 0 bases, with 15 bases sitting between them. CDR3 size: 16 residues. CDR1 and CDR2 from the germline V gene are MNHEY and SMNVEV (reference sequence). The CDR3 sequence: CASSERGTFSGNTIYF. The CDR3 coding sequence is TGTGCCAGCAGCGAACGCGGCACCTTCTCTGGAAACACCATATATTTT.

This clonotype was observed many times. The rearrangement joins TRBV20-1 to TRBJ1-1; D is uncertain. V lost 5 bases, J lost 11 bases, and 18 bases lay in between. This CDR3 contains 12 residues. CDR1 and CDR2 from the germline V gene are DFQATT and SNEGSKA (reference sequence). The CDR3 coding sequence is TGCAGTGCTGGATCTCCAGTGGGCTCCGCTTTCTTT. Protein: CSAGSPVGSAFF.

The chain carries TRBV20-1 and TRBJ2-3, with a weak D call TRBD1 (6 bases). This CDR3 is built from 16 residues. Germline CDR1 is DFQATT and CDR2 is SNEGSKA (reference sequence). Trimming took 0 bases from V and 6 from J, leaving 19 bases between them. The CDR3 nucleotides are TGCAGTGCTAGAGATCCCGGACAGATTGCGAGGGATACGCAGTATTTT. This encodes CSARDPGQIARDTQYF.